Detailed here is one T cell receptor (beta chain). The antigen is unknown. The sample originates from a study of cytomegalovirus exposure and HLA in healthy donors. Assay used: immunoSEQ multiplex PCR; TCRdb lists only in-frame clones, some missing. The sample includes approximately 160,000 clones, about 90% of them seen just once. Germline V gene sequence: CDR1 LNHDA, CDR2 SQIVND (reference sequence). After removal of 5 bases from V and 6 bases from J, the junction contained 6 bases not matched to a gene. The CDR3 runs 13 residues. The donors were part of the validation cohort of 95 to 150 subjects. That cohort was separate from the first cohort, which comprised under 750 subjects. Findings and caveats of the study: Cytomegalovirus status was reportedly diagnosed by the classifier with high sensitivity and specificity. Among the CMV-associated chains, a few were confirmed in vitro as specific for CMV antigens. Among TCR beta chains, those listed as cytomegalovirus-associated numbered fewer than 200.

The sequencing input was PBMCs. The TCR sequence derives from a woman younger than 30 in good health and CMV-seropositive. The V and J genes are TRBV19 and TRBJ2-7, with 8 nucleotides matching TRBD2. The CDR3 here is CASSGTRGAEQYF. CDR3 in DNA: TGTGCCAGTAGTGGGACTAGAGGTGCCGAGCAGTACTTC.